The subject of this entry is one T cell receptor beta chain. Source study methods: Scientists estimated how many nucleated cells there were by amplifying reference gene primers. Assay: immunoSEQ multiplex PCR; the TCRdb copy retains only in-frame clones and omits some. V, J and clone size derive from that table, while D and trimming were established from the DNA sequence. This table has around 92,000 clones, around 84% appearing once. The sample belongs to a study of blood T cell repertoires in COVID-19. Turning to the study itself: Whether acute or convalescent, the COVID-19 samples came from the United States, Italy and Spain. Nucleic acid was either cDNA or gDNA, and it came from T cells, B-cell-depleted T cells, or PBMCs.

The sequence was obtained from a woman aged 55 to 70 in a cohort sampled during active or convalescent COVID-19. The sample taken for sequencing was peripheral blood.

The CDR3 loop is CAWGYPGTGSTF. Written as DNA, the CDR3 is TGTGCCTGGGGTTATCCCGGGACAGGGAGCACCTTC. The chain uses TRBV30 and TRBJ1-2; the match to TRBD1 covers 9 bases. The length of the CDR3 is 12 residues. The ends lost 5 bases at V and 13 bases at J; junction bases unmatched: 11. CDR1 is GTSNPN and CDR2 is SVGIG in the germline V gene (reference sequence).